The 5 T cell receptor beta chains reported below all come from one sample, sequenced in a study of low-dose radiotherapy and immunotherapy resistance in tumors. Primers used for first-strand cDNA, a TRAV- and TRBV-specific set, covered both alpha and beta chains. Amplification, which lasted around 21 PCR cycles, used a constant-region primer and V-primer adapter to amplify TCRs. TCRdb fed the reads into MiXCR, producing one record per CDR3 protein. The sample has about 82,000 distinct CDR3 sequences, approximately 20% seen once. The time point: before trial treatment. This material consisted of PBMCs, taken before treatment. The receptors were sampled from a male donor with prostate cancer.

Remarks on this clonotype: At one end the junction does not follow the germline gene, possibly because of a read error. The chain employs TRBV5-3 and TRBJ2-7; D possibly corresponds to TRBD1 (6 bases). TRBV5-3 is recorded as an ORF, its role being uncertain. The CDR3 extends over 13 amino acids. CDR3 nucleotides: TGTGCCAGCAGCTTTCTACAGGGCCGCGAGCAGTACTTC. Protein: CASSFLQGREQYF.

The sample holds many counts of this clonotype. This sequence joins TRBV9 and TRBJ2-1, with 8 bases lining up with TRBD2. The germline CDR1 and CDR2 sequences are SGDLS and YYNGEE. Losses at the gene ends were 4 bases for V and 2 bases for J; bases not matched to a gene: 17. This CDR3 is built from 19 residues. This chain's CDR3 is CASSPDRLGGGRTYNEQFF. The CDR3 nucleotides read TGTGCCAGCAGCCCAGACCGGCTCGGCGGGGGGAGAACCTACAATGAGCAGTTCTTC.

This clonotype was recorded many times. CDR3 sequence: CASSHEPQGAVGYTF. The DNA of the CDR3 is TGTGCCAGCAGTCATGAGCCACAGGGGGCGGTTGGCTACACCTTC. The chain recombines TRBV5-4 with TRBJ1-2; TRBD1 aligns across 9 bases. From germline, CDR1 is SGHNT and CDR2 YYREEE (reference sequence). Trimming cost V 5 bases and J 7 bases; bases outside gene matches: 12. This CDR3 has 15 residues.

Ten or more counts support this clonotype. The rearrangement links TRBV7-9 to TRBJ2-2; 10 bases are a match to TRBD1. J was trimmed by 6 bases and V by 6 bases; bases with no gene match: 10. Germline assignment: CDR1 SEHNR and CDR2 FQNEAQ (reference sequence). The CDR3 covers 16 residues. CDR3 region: CASSSVTGQGSGELFF. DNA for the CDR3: TGTGCCAGCAGTTCCGTGACGGGACAGGGGTCCGGGGAGCTGTTTTTT.

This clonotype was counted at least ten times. This chain's CDR3 is CASSYSVLGASNSPLHF. For the CDR3, the DNA is TGTGCCAGCAGTTACTCTGTTCTGGGGGCCAGTAATTCACCCCTCCACTTT. This sequence joins TRBV6-5 and TRBJ1-6; D perhaps matches TRBD1 (6 bases). Deletions cut 0 bases from V and 6 bases from J, with 15 bases between. Germline assignment: CDR1 MNHEY and CDR2 SVGAGI. The CDR3 totals 17 residues.